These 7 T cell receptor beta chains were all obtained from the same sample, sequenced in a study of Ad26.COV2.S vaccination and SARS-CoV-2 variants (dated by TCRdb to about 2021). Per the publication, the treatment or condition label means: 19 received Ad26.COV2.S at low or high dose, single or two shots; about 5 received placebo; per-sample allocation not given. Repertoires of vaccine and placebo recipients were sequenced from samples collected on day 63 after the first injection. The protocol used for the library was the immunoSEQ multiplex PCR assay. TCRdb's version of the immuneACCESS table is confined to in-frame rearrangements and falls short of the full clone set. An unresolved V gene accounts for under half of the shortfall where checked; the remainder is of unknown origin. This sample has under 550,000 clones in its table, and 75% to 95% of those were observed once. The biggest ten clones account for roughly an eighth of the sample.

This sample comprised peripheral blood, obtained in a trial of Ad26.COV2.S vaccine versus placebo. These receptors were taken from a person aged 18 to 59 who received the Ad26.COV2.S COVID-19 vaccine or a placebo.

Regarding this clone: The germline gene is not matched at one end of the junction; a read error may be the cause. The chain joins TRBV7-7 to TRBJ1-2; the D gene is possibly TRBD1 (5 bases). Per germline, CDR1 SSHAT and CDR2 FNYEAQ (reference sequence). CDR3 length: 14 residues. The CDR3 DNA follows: TGTGCTAGCAGCTCTCTCGTCCGGGGGGTCGGCTACACCTTC. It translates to CASSSLVRGVGYTF.

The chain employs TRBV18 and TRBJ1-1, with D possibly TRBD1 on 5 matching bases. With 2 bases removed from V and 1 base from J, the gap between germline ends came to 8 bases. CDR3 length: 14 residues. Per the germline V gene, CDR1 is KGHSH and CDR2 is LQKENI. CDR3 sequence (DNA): TGTGCCAGCTCACCAGATCAGGGGAACACTGAAGCTTTCTTT. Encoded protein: CASSPDQGNTEAFF.

CDR3 nucleotides: TGTGCCAGCAGCCACAGCGGGAGTTGGAATGAGCAGTTCTTC. Protein: CASSHSGSWNEQFF. The chain employs TRBV5-5 and TRBJ2-1; TRBD2 aligns across 8 bases. CDR3 size: 14 residues. Germline assignment: CDR1 SGHKS and CDR2 YYEKEE (reference sequence). With V trimmed by 4 bases and J by 7 bases, 7 bases remained unmatched.

The CDR3 nucleotides are TGTGCCAGCAGCTTGCGGGGCGGGGTCCTAGGGGGCTACACCTTC. Its translation: CASSLRGGVLGGYTF. J is TRBJ1-2 and V is TRBV7-9; TRBD1 might be the D (5 bases). Germline CDR1 and CDR2: SEHNR and FQNEAQ (reference sequence). V was trimmed by 3 bases and J by 8 bases, leaving 19 bases between them. The length of the CDR3 is 15 residues.

The CDR3: CSASRGIRAMNTEAFF. CDR3 nucleotide sequence: TGCAGTGCTAGTCGGGGAATAAGGGCTATGAACACTGAAGCTTTCTTT. The chain links TRBV20-1 to TRBJ1-1; no reliable D call. This CDR3 spans 16 amino acids. The germline V gene encodes CDR1 DFQATT and CDR2 SNEGSKA (reference sequence). V lost 3 bases and J 0 bases, leaving 17 bases between the germline ends.

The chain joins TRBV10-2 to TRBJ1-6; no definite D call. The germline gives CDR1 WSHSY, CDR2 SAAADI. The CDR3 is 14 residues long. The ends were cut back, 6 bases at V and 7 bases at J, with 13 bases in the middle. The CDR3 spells CASSSFMRNSPLHF. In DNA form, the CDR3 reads TGCGCCAGCAGCAGTTTTATGAGAAATTCACCCCTCCACTTT.

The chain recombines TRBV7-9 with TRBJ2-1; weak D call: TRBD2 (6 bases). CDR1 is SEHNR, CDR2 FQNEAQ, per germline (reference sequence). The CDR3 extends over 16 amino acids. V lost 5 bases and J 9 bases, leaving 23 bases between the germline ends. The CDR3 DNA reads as TGTGCCAGCAGCGCGCGGGACGCCTCCCCTATGGGTGAGCAGTTCTTC. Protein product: CASSARDASPMGEQFF.